This TCR beta chain was recovered during a study of early T cells in non-severe SARS-CoV-2 infection. The overall study: Alpha and beta chains were unpaired, from unsorted whole-blood bulk RNA.

Study-wide results and caveats: Matching against VDJdb likely underestimated virus-specific expansions, favoring anti-spike CD8.

The CDR3 has 15 residues. Germline V CDR1 and CDR2: KGHSH, LQKENI. After removal of 6 bases from V and 5 bases from J, the junction contained 8 bases not matched to a gene. About this clonotype: Antigen specificity is unknown.

Unique molecular identifiers tagged individual cDNA molecules. TCRdb ran MiXCR on the 5' RACE reads and lists one entry per CDR3 protein. The table lists over 95,000 distinct CDR3 sequences, around 17% of them singletons, with 0.95% to 1.5% in the top ten. The sequencing input was whole blood. The sequence was obtained from an adult who was a healthcare worker with PCR-confirmed SARS-CoV-2 infection or an uninfected control (not recorded which). The rearrangement joins TRBV18 to TRBJ2-2, with 8 bases that match TRBD1. CDR3 DNA: TGTGCCAGCTCGCCCGACAGGGGATTTACCGGGGAGCTGTTTTTT. It is translated as CASSPDRGFTGELFF.